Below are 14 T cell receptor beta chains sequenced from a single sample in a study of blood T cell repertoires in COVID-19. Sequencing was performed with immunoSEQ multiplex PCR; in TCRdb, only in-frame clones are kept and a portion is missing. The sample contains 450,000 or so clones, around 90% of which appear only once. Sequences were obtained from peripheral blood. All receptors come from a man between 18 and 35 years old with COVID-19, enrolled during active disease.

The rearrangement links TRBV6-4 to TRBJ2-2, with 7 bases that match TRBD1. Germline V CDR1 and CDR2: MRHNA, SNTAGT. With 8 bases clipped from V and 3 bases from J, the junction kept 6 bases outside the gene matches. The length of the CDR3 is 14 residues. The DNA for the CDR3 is TGTGCCAGCGCCCATGACAGGGACACCGGGGAGCTGTTTTTT. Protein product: CASAHDRDTGELFF.

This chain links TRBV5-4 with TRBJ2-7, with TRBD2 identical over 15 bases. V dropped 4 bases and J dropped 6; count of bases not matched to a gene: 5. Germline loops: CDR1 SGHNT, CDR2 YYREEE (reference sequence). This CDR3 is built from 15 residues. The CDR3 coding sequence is TGTGCCAGCAGCGGGACTAGCGGGGGGTTTGCCGAGCAGTACTTC. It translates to CASSGTSGGFAEQYF.

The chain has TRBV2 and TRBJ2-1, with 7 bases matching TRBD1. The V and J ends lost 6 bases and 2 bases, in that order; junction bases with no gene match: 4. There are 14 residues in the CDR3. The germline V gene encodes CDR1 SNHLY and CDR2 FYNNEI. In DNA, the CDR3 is TGTGCCAGCAGGGGGACAGCCGCCTACAATGAGCAGTTCTTC. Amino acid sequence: CASRGTAAYNEQFF.

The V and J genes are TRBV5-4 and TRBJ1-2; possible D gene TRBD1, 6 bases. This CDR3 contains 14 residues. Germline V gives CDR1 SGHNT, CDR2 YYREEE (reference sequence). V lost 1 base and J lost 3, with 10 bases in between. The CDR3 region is CASSLPRGDYGYTF. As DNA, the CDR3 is TGTGCCAGCAGCTTGCCCAGGGGCGACTATGGCTACACCTTC.

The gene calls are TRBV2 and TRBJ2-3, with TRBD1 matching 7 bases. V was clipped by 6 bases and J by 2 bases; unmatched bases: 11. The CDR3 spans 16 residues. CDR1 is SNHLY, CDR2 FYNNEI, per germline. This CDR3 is CASSRGQSAVTDTQYF. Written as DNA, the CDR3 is TGTGCCAGCAGCCGGGGACAGAGTGCTGTCACAGATACGCAGTATTTT.

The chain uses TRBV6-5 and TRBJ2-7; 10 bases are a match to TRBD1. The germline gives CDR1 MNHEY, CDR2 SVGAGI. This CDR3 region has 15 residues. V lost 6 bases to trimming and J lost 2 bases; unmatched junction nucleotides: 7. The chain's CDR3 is CASSPPGTGAYEQYF. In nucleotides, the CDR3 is TGTGCCAGCAGCCCCCCCGGGACAGGGGCCTACGAGCAGTACTTC.

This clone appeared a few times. CDR3 amino acids: CASRSSDRASQPQHF. CDR3 sequence (DNA): TGTGCCAGCAGATCCTCAGACAGGGCTAGTCAGCCCCAGCATTTT. This chain links TRBV6-5 with TRBJ1-5; 7 nucleotides agree with TRBD1. The CDR3 length is 15 residues. Germline CDR1 MNHEY, CDR2 SVGAGI. With 6 bases clipped from V and 6 bases from J, the junction kept 11 bases outside the gene matches.

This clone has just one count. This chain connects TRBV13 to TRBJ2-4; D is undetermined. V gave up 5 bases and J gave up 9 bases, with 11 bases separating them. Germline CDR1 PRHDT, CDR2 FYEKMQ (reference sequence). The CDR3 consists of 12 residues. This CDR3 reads CASSQAPGIQYF. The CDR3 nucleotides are TGTGCCAGCAGCCAAGCCCCGGGCATTCAGTACTTC.

CDR3 sequence reads: CARADPARANYGYTF. CDR3 sequence (DNA): TGTGCCAGAGCGGACCCTGCTCGGGCTAACTATGGCTACACCTTC. The genes are TRBV2 and TRBJ1-2; D not resolved. Germline-derived CDR1 and CDR2 are SNHLY and FYNNEI. Between the trimmed V and J ends, which lost 9 bases and 0 bases, there was a span of 17 bases. The CDR3 is 15 residues long.

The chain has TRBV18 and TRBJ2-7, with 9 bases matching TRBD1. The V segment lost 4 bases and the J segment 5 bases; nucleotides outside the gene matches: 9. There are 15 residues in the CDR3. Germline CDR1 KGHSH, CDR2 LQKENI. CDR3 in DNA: TGTGCCAGCTCACAATCGACAGGGGGGTTCCACGAGCAGTACTTC. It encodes CASSQSTGGFHEQYF.

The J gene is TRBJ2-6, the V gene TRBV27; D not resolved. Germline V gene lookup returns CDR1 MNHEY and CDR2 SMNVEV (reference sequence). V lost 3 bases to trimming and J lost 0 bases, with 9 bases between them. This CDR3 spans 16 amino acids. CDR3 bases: TGTGCCAGCAGTTTCGAGCGAGACTCTGGGGCCAACGTCCTGACTTTC. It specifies CASSFERDSGANVLTF.

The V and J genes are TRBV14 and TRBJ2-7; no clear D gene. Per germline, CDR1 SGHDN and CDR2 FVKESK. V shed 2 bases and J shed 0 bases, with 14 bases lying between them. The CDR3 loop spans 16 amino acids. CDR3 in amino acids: CASSQNSLESSYEQYF. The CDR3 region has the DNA TGTGCCAGCAGCCAAAATTCGTTAGAAAGCTCCTACGAGCAGTACTTC.

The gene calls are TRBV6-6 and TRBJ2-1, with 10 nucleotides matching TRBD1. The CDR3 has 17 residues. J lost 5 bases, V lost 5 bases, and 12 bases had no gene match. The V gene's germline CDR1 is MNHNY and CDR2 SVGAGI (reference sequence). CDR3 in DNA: TGTGCCAGCAGTCGGCCCGTGGGACAGGGGTCCCACAATGAGCAGTTCTTC. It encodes CASSRPVGQGSHNEQFF.

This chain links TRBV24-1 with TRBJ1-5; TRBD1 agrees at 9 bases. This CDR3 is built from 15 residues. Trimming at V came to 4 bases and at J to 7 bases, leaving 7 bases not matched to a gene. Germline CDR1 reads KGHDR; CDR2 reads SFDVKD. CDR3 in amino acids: CATSDARQGGQPQHF. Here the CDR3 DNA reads TGTGCCACCAGTGACGCAAGACAGGGGGGACAGCCCCAGCATTTT.